This entry concerns a single TCR beta chain. Approximately 1.9 micrograms of genomic DNA, which was extracted from cryopreserved PBMCs, served as the material used for the TCR beta libraries. Target depth was 1 in 200,000 to 1 in 1 million T cells, about 10x per clonotype. Sequencing used immunoSEQ multiplex PCR; TCRdb keeps in-frame clones, though not all of them. The data contain tens of thousands of clones, 55% to 75% of them singletons. The sample belongs to a study of cytotoxic CD8 clonotypes in ibrutinib-treated CLL. Germline V gene lookup returns CDR1 MNHEY and CDR2 SMNVEV (reference sequence). The CDR3 is 15 residues long. The ends were cut back, 3 bases at V and 9 bases at J, with 18 bases in the middle.

The chain uses TRBV27 and TRBJ2-1; D may correspond to TRBD1 or TRBD2 (5 bases each). Sequenced here: PBMCs, sampled at disease progression, from a patient treated with ibrutinib. The sequence derives from a human donor with chronic lymphocytic leukemia. This CDR3 is CASSLADGAEREQFF. The CDR3 DNA reads as TGTGCCAGCAGTTTGGCCGACGGGGCCGAACGTGAGCAGTTCTTC.